This passage covers 10 T cell receptor beta chains from one sample sequenced in a study of molecular identifiers for immune sequencing clone quantification (dated by TCRdb to 2016 to 2019). The receptor library was made with PCR. Sequencer: NextSeq 500. The raw public reads went through TCRdb reprocessing: fastp at Q25, MiXCR clone calling, in-frame beta chains kept. Merged by CDR3 protein, the rows form single entries marked with the most common genes and DNA. Within this sample are more than 95,000 distinct CDR3 sequences, with roughly 24% of them counted one time only. Approximately 0.91% of the sample is taken by the ten largest. Sample: naive CD8+ T cells from blood, with Jurkat cell RNA spiked in. The sample's cell subset or site, from its label and the paper: FACS-sorted CD8+CD4-CCR7+CD45RA+ naive T cells. These receptors were taken from a human donor in good health. Some libraries in this study had Jurkat cell RNA spiked in.

CDR3 sequence: CASSYSWGPQETQYF. The CDR3 DNA reads as TGTGCCAGCAGTTACTCGTGGGGTCCCCAAGAGACCCAGTACTTC. This chain joins TRBV6-6 and TRBJ2-5; no firm D call. The CDR3 contains 15 residues. Trimming left V 0 bases short and J 1 base short, with 9 bases between. The germline gives CDR1 MNHNY, CDR2 SVGAGI (reference sequence).

This clonotype was detected ten times or more. The V call is TRBV5-6, the J call TRBJ2-5; 7 positions agree with TRBD1. Germline values: CDR1 SGHDT, CDR2 YYEEEE. The CDR3 totals 13 residues. V lost 4 bases, J lost 6 bases, and 6 bases stayed unmatched. The CDR3 is CASSRDRFQTQYF. CDR3 coding DNA: TGTGCCAGCAGCAGGGACAGATTCCAGACCCAGTACTTC.

This rearrangement joins TRBV7-9 to TRBJ2-1, with 14 bases that match TRBD2. Unmatched junction bases numbered 7, after V lost 5 bases and J lost 7 bases. The CDR3 covers 16 residues. The V gene's germline CDR1 is SEHNR and CDR2 FQNEAQ (reference sequence). CDR3 sequence reads: CASSPPGLAGENEQFF. The CDR3 DNA reads TGTGCCAGCAGCCCCCCGGGACTAGCGGGAGAGAATGAGCAGTTCTTC. Using reference TRBV7-9 and TRBJ2-1 for the parts outside the CDR3, the full variable domain is DTGVSQNPRHKITKRGQNVTFRCDPISEHNRLYWYRQTLGQGPEFLTYFQNEAQLEKSRLLSDRFSAERPKGSFSTLEIQRTEQGDSAMYLCASSPPGLAGENEQFFGPGTRLTVL.

This clonotype appeared many times. The genes are TRBV3-1 and TRBJ2-7; D is possibly TRBD1 (6 bases). The CDR3 consists of 13 residues. Trimming removed 3 bases at V and 2 bases at J, with 8 bases between. CDR1 and CDR2 from the germline V gene are LGHDT and YNNKEL (reference sequence). CDR3 coding DNA: TGTGCCAGCAGCCAGGCAGGGGCCTACGAGCAGTACTTC. Amino acids: CASSQAGAYEQYF.

This clonotype was detected only a few times. Written as DNA, the CDR3 is TGCAGCGTCTTCACTCCGGGACTGGATCACGAGCAGTACTTC. As protein: CSVFTPGLDHEQYF. The chain is built from TRBV29-1 and TRBJ2-7, with a weak D call TRBD2 (6 bases). The ends were cut back, 6 bases at V and 5 bases at J, with 20 bases in the middle. CDR1 and CDR2 from the germline V gene are SQVTM and ANQGSEA. There are 14 residues in the CDR3.

This clonotype appeared a few times. A junction end diverges from the germline sequence, so it may reflect a read error. This chain joins TRBV27 and TRBJ2-7; TRBD1 aligns across 7 bases. Germline CDR1 reads MNHEY; CDR2 reads SMNVEV (reference sequence). The CDR3 runs 14 residues. The CDR3, as DNA: TGTGCCAGCAGGCCCGGGACAGAAATCTACGAGCGGTACTTC. Translation gives CASRPGTEIYERYF.

V and J are TRBV7-2 and TRBJ1-5, with TRBD1 matching 7 bases. This CDR3 contains 15 residues. V shed 5 bases, J shed 6 bases, and the junction held 10 bases outside the gene matches. Germline CDR1 reads SGHTA; CDR2 reads FQGNSA. CDR3 DNA: TGTGCCAGCAGCCCCCTCGACAGGGAGGGTCAGCCCCAGCATTTT. It is translated as CASSPLDREGQPQHF.

There are many counts of this clonotype. The J gene is TRBJ2-3, the V gene TRBV7-9, with 7 bases that match TRBD2. V was pared by 5 bases and J by 4 bases, with 6 bases of the junction left unmatched. The CDR3 is 14 residues long. From germline, CDR1 is SEHNR and CDR2 FQNEAQ (reference sequence). The CDR3 region is CASSLAGDSDTQYF. CDR3 DNA sequence: TGTGCCAGCAGCCTTGCGGGGGATTCAGATACGCAGTATTTT.

The genes are TRBV10-2 and TRBJ2-1, with TRBD2 matching 13 bases. This CDR3 is built from 12 residues. Per germline, CDR1 WSHSY and CDR2 SAAADI. Unmatched junction bases numbered 9, after V lost 9 bases and J lost 16 bases. Written as DNA, the CDR3 is TGCGCCAGTGGGACTAGCGGGACTTCACCCTTCTTC. It yields the protein CASGTSGTSPFF.

The genes are TRBV11-2 and TRBJ1-1, with D possibly TRBD1 on 6 matching bases. Germline V gene lookup returns CDR1 SGHAT and CDR2 FQNNGV. The CDR3 contains 13 residues. The V end was cut by 5 bases, the J end by 5 bases, with 12 bases between. CDR3 region: CASSPGQLTEAFF. CDR3 in DNA: TGTGCCAGCAGCCCCGGACAGTTGACTGAAGCTTTCTTT.